The clone carrying this T cell receptor beta chain occurred a few times. This sample is drawn from a study of cytomegalovirus exposure and HLA in healthy donors. Germline V gene sequence: CDR1 SGDLS, CDR2 YYNGEE. Trimming removed 0 bases at V and 3 bases at J, with 11 bases between. This CDR3 spans 15 amino acids. Every donor was a healthy person donating bone marrow. The PCR used 60 Vbeta and 13 Jbeta primers. Assay: immunoSEQ multiplex PCR; the TCRdb copy retains only in-frame clones and omits some. Among approximately 180,000 clones listed, 75% to 90% were seen once. This sequence was found in a young man in good health and CMV-seropositive. What was sequenced was PBMCs. The rearrangement uses TRBV9 and TRBJ2-3, with D maybe TRBD1 (7 bases). Here the CDR3 DNA reads TGTGCCAGCAGCGTAGGCGGGACAGAGACAGATACGCAGTATTTT. Its protein is CASSVGGTETDTQYF.